The entry below describes one T cell receptor beta chain. The antigen remains unidentified. These data originate in a study of T cells in Graves' hyperthyroidism and ophthalmopathy. Study as a whole: Peripheral blood was acquired at first diagnosis, ahead of any therapy whatsoever.

For Graves' hyperthyroidism to be stable, ophthalmopathy could not progress within 18 months. The junction had 7 bases not matched to a gene; V was cut back by 1 base and J by 8 bases. Germline lookup yields CDR1 LGHNA and CDR2 YSLEER. The CDR3 extends over 14 amino acids. The study's findings and limits: Most expanded thyroid clonotypes above 0.001 recurred in blood.

Authors of the study amplified TCR beta CDR3 regions from RNA transcripts. During a first-round RT-PCR of the TCR CDR3, the HTBI primer set was used. MiXCR, applied by TCRdb to the multiplex PCR reads, yields one record per CDR3 protein. The sample consists of roughly 710,000 distinct CDR3 sequences, 30% to 40% of them appearing once. Sample: blood. This sequence was found in a woman aged 40 to 50 with Graves' hyperthyroidism. The V and J genes are TRBV4-3 and TRBJ1-2; TRBD1 agrees at 7 bases. As DNA, the CDR3 is TGCGCCAGCAGCCAAGGACAGGGAAAAGCGGGCTACACCTTC. The encoded protein is CASSQGQGKAGYTF.